The 11 T cell receptor beta chains given below trace back to one sample, sequenced in a study of shared clonotypes between healthy human individuals. Terminally differentiated effector memory CD45RA+ cells were excluded by CCR7 positive selection of CD45RO-negative cells. Using immunoSEQ multiplex PCR, the repertoire was profiled, and TCRdb retains in-frame clones only, with some absent. Of under 2,000,000 clones in the sample, about 95% are singletons; the top ten hold around 1%. Sample: naive CD8+ T cells sorted from blood. Receptors originate from a man younger than 35 in good health.

The chain links TRBV5-5 to TRBJ2-1; TRBD2 is a possible D gene (6 bases). The CDR3 is 16 residues long. Looked up from germline, CDR1 is SGHKS and CDR2 is YYEKEE (reference sequence). Trimming pared 2 bases from V and 4 bases from J, leaving 16 bases between. The CDR3 region has the DNA TGTGCCAGCAGCTTAAGGGACTCGAATACATACAATGAGCAGTTCTTC. Its protein is CASSLRDSNTYNEQFF.

The chain carries TRBV14 and TRBJ2-7, with 8 positions matching TRBD1. The junction had 1 base not matched to a gene; V was cut back by 0 bases and J by 0 bases. The germline V gene has CDR1 SGHDN and CDR2 FVKESK. This CDR3 is 15 amino acids long. The CDR3 nucleotides read TGTGCCAGCAGCCAAGAAACAGGGGGCTCCTACGAGCAGTACTTC. Protein product: CASSQETGGSYEQYF. Variable domain in full (rest from reference TRBV14 and TRBJ2-7): EAGVTQFPSHSVIEKGQTVTLRCDPISGHDNLYWYRRVMGKEIKFLLHFVKESKQDESGMPNNRFLAERTGGTYSTLKVQPAELEDSGVYFCASSQETGGSYEQYFGPGTRLTVT.

The chain is built from TRBV4-1 and TRBJ1-2, with TRBD1 matching 8 bases. The CDR3 runs to 16 residues. Unmatched junction bases numbered 10, after V lost 2 bases and J lost 5 bases. Germline assignment: CDR1 MGHRA and CDR2 YSYEKL. As DNA, the CDR3 is TGCGCCAGCAGCCAACACAAAGTCGGACAGGGATATGGCTACACCTTC. Protein product: CASSQHKVGQGYGYTF.

This rearrangement joins TRBV6-6 to TRBJ1-2; D is possibly TRBD1 (5 bases). Looked up from germline, CDR1 is MNHNY and CDR2 is SVGAGI (reference sequence). The CDR3 runs 13 residues. The CDR3 DNA is TGTGCGGTGGTAGCGGACATGGGCTATGGCTACACCTTC. Translated, it gives CAVVADMGYGYTF.

The chain combines TRBV9 with TRBJ2-1; D not resolved. Per germline, CDR1 SGDLS and CDR2 YYNGEE. Deletions cut 4 bases from V and 2 bases from J, with 16 bases between. The CDR3 runs to 16 residues. The CDR3 loop is CASSKPIAAAYNEQFF. Written as DNA, the CDR3 is TGTGCCAGCAGCAAACCAATAGCAGCAGCCTACAATGAGCAGTTCTTC.

As for this clone: Possible read error: a much larger clone is one base away. Other DNA sequences within the sample encode an identical CDR3. The genes are TRBV7-9 and TRBJ2-7; the D is unclear. The V gene lost 3 bases and the J gene lost 1 base, with 4 bases spanning the gap. Germline V gene data show CDR1 as SEHNR and CDR2 as FQNEAQ (reference sequence). The CDR3 is made up of 12 amino acids. DNA for the CDR3: TGTGCCAGCAGCTTGGGGTCCTACGAGCAGTACTTC. Its protein product is CASSLGSYEQYF.

The chain couples TRBV7-3 to TRBJ2-7, with 10 positions matching TRBD1. Germline CDR1 and CDR2: SGHTA and FQGTGA. The CDR3 contains 15 residues. The V gene end was trimmed by 3 bases and the J gene end by 3 bases; junction bases not matched to a gene: 5. The CDR3 is CASSLTGTGVYEQYF. DNA for the CDR3: TGTGCCAGCAGCTTGACCGGGACAGGGGTCTACGAGCAGTACTTC.

As DNA, the CDR3 is TGTGCCAGCAGTTATTCTCTGGGACTCTATGGCTACACCTTC. Amino acid sequence: CASSYSLGLYGYTF. The chain couples TRBV6-5 to TRBJ1-2; the D gene is possibly TRBD1 (5 bases). V gave up 3 bases and J gave up 4 bases, with 12 bases separating them. CDR3 length: 14 amino acids. Germline CDR1 reads MNHEY; CDR2 reads SVGAGI.

The rearrangement joins TRBV4-1 to TRBJ2-7; a possible D gene is TRBD1 (6 bases). Trimming took off 0 bases at V and 2 bases at J, with 14 bases between the two ends. CDR1 is MGHRA, CDR2 YSYEKL, per germline. The CDR3 length is 16 residues. This CDR3 reads CASSQETRTETYEQYF. As DNA, the CDR3 is TGCGCCAGCAGCCAAGAAACTCGGACAGAGACCTACGAGCAGTACTTC.

The chain is built from TRBV7-2 and TRBJ1-3; a possible D gene is TRBD1 (6 bases). V was clipped by 0 bases and J by 0 bases, with 12 bases between them. There are 17 residues in the CDR3. CDR1 is SGHTA, CDR2 FQGNSA, per germline. For the CDR3, the DNA is TGTGCCAGCAGCTTAGCGGGGGGGCCGAGCTCTGGAAACACCATATATTTT. It yields the protein CASSLAGGPSSGNTIYF.

The rearrangement joins TRBV7-9 to TRBJ2-1; 7 bases map to TRBD2. The CDR3 covers 17 residues. Germline values: CDR1 SEHNR, CDR2 FQNEAQ (reference sequence). The V and J ends lost 3 bases and 0 bases, in that order; junction bases with no gene match: 8. Here the CDR3 DNA reads TGTGCCAGCAGCTTCGTCCGGGGGGAAAGCTCCTACAATGAGCAGTTCTTC. It is translated as CASSFVRGESSYNEQFF.